This record looks at one T cell receptor beta chain sequence and its context. This entry belongs to a study of blood T cell repertoires in COVID-19. Background on the study: Collection of acute and convalescent COVID-19 samples took place in the United States, Italy and Spain. Sample material is recorded as cDNA or gDNA derived from T cells, B-cell-depleted T cells, or PBMCs.

Two negative PCRs, clearance, or symptom resolution were required of recovered Cohort 3 donors. Study processing details: Nucleated cell counts were estimated from reference gene primer amplification. TCRdb's table, derived via immunoSEQ multiplex PCR, lists solely in-frame clones and lacks some. From that table come the V and J calls and clone size; the DNA was used to work out D and trimming. The sample lists around 370,000 clones; more than 75% were seen once. V was pared by 4 bases and J by 4 bases, with 19 bases between. Looked up from germline, CDR1 is MNHEY and CDR2 is SMNVEV (reference sequence). There are 16 residues in the CDR3.

This sequence originates from a woman aged 18-30 years who had recovered from COVID-19. Sequencing input: PBMCs or T cells enriched from blood (not recorded which). This chain links TRBV27 with TRBJ1-2, with D tentatively TRBD1 (6 bases). The CDR3 loop reads CASSSANRAPAYGYTF. The CDR3 DNA reads TGTGCCAGCAGTTCTGCAAACAGGGCTCCTGCCTATGGCTACACCTTC.